This T cell receptor (beta chain) was retrieved from a study of CD8 T cells in Susac syndrome. It was negative isolation that provided the CD8+ and CD4+ T cells, whereas TEMRA cells were enriched by FACS. CDR1 SGHRS and CDR2 YFSETQ come from the germline V gene. After removal of 4 bases from V and 2 bases from J, the junction contained 7 bases not matched to a gene. This CDR3 is 15 amino acids long. When the RNA was reverse transcribed, random hexamers were used with an input of 0.5 to 1 ug. Amplification of TCR beta CDR3 across 54 Vbeta and 13 Jbeta was performed with immunoSEQ multiplex PCR. TCRdb used MiXCR to reprocess the immunoSEQ multiplex PCR reads, holding one entry per CDR3 protein. The sample contains about 440,000 distinct CDR3 sequences, roughly 85% of which appear only once.

The clonotype comes from a human donor with multiple sclerosis. The gene calls are TRBV5-1 and TRBJ2-7, with 9 bases fitting TRBD1. The sequencing sample was made of CD8+ T cells from PBMCs. This CDR3 reads CASSPEGQGPYEQYF. CDR3 bases: TGCGCCAGCAGCCCGGAGGGACAGGGCCCCTACGAGCAGTACTTC. Drawing the rest from reference TRBV5-1 and TRBJ2-7, the complete variable domain is KAGVTQTPRYLIKTRGQQVTLSCSPISGHRSVSWYQQTPGQGLQFLFEYFSETQRNKGNFPGRFSGRQFSNSRSEMNVSTLELGDSALYLCASSPEGQGPYEQYFGPGTRLTVT.